The clone carrying this T cell receptor (beta chain) was seen only a few times. These data come from a study of T cell changes during pregnancy in multiple sclerosis. Germline V CDR1 and CDR2: MNHNS, SASEGT. The CDR3 sequence is 15 residues long. The ends were cut back, 6 bases at V and 4 bases at J, with 15 bases in the middle. Sequencing used immunoSEQ multiplex PCR; TCRdb keeps in-frame clones, though not all of them. The table has around 56,000 clones, about nine tenths seen once. This receptor was obtained from a female donor in good health, enrolled as a control in a pregnancy study. The chain couples TRBV6-1 to TRBJ2-2, with D maybe TRBD2 (6 bases). The material was peripheral blood, obtained in the first trimester of pregnancy. CDR3 DNA: TGTGCCAGCAGATGGCGGGACGCTCTCACCGGGGAGCTGTTTTTT. Amino acids: CASRWRDALTGELFF.